These 29 T cell receptor beta chains came from one sample sequenced in a study of T-cell reconstitution after alpha-beta-depleted transplantation in children. Unique molecular identifiers were incorporated when the TCRbeta library was constructed. TCRdb redid the calling of the PCR reads with MiXCR, one entry per CDR3 protein. The data show 700,000 to 850,000 distinct CDR3 sequences, around 17% seen once. The material was PBMCs, mostly from graft donor cells, obtained 360 days after TCRalphabeta/CD19-depleted stem cell transplant. The origin of the receptors is a male patient younger than 18 who had a stem cell transplant for acute lymphoblastic leukemia, so the T cells may come from the graft donor.

This clonotype has only a few counts. The rearrangement uses TRBV6-5 and TRBJ2-7, with 11 bases fitting TRBD2. The CDR3 is 17 residues long. Germline values: CDR1 MNHEY, CDR2 SVGAGI. V was pared by 1 base and J by 5 bases, with 10 bases of the junction left unmatched. This CDR3 reads CASSYYITSGRVHEQYF. The CDR3 DNA follows: TGTGCCAGCAGTTACTATATAACTAGCGGGAGAGTCCACGAGCAGTACTTC.

Many counts were recorded for this clonotype. This rearrangement joins TRBV10-3 to TRBJ2-1; 7 nucleotides align to TRBD2. Trimming at V came to 6 bases and at J to 9 bases, leaving 8 bases not matched to a gene. CDR3 length: 13 amino acids. Germline V gene lookup returns CDR1 ENHRY and CDR2 SYGVKD. CDR3 nucleotides: TGTGCCATCAGAGTGAGCGGGGCTAGTGAGCAGTTCTTC. This translates into CAIRVSGASEQFF.

This clonotype was counted a single time. The chain links TRBV7-2 to TRBJ1-1; D is unresolved. Trimming pared 5 bases from V and 0 bases from J, leaving 16 bases between. This CDR3 region has 16 residues. Germline assignment: CDR1 SGHTA and CDR2 FQGNSA. As DNA, the CDR3 is TGTGCCAGCAGCCTACCAAGAGGCGATATGAACACTGAAGCTTTCTTT. It encodes CASSLPRGDMNTEAFF.

The sample holds a few counts of this clonotype. The chain is built from TRBV6-1 and TRBJ2-4, with TRBD2 identical over 7 bases. CDR3 length equals 16 residues. From germline, CDR1 is MNHNS and CDR2 SASEGT. V was pared by 6 bases and J by 4 bases, with 12 bases of the junction left unmatched. CDR3 bases: TGTGCCAGCAGCCTCGGGGGGTGGGAAGGAAAAAACATTCAGTACTTC. This translates into CASSLGGWEGKNIQYF.

This clonotype appeared a few times. The V call is TRBV19, the J call TRBJ2-1; 11 positions agree with TRBD2. This CDR3 region has 18 residues. Germline V gene lookup returns CDR1 LNHDA and CDR2 SQIVND (reference sequence). J gave up 3 bases and V 3 bases, and 10 bases lay outside the gene matches. CDR3 bases: TGTGCCAGTAGTATCCCCACCCCTAGCGGGAGGCTCTACAATGAGCAGTTCTTC. Amino acids: CASSIPTPSGRLYNEQFF.

The V gene is TRBV5-4, the J gene TRBJ1-5; the match to TRBD1 covers 8 bases. CDR1 and CDR2 from the germline V gene are SGHNT and YYREEE (reference sequence). The CDR3 consists of 17 residues. The junction had 12 bases not matched to a gene; V was cut back by 3 bases and J by 4 bases. The CDR3: CASSSGAGGMGNQPQHF. The CDR3 DNA reads TGTGCCAGCAGCTCCGGGGCAGGGGGCATGGGGAATCAGCCCCAGCATTTT.

This clonotype was seen more than once but under ten times. The gene calls are TRBV2 and TRBJ2-1; D is possibly TRBD1 (5 bases). The CDR3 runs 15 residues. CDR1 is SNHLY, CDR2 FYNNEI, per germline. The V end lost 6 bases, the J end lost 9 bases, and 21 bases lay between the germline ends. For the CDR3, the DNA is TGTGCCAGCAGAAGAGTGTCAGGGAAGTTTGTTGAGCAGTTCTTC. Translated, it gives CASRRVSGKFVEQFF.

The chain combines TRBV6-2 or TRBV6-3 with TRBJ2-1; 15 positions match TRBD2. There are 17 residues in the CDR3. Trimming at V came to 4 bases and at J to 9 bases, leaving 10 bases not matched to a gene. Germline V gene sequence: CDR1 MNHEY, CDR2 SVGEGT. The CDR3: CASSSLRTSGRAPEQFF. The DNA of the CDR3 is TGTGCCAGCAGTTCCCTTAGGACTAGCGGGAGGGCACCTGAGCAGTTCTTC.

This clonotype appeared a few times. The chain links TRBV24-1 to TRBJ2-2; D not resolved. V lost 0 bases to trimming and J lost 5 bases, with 6 bases between them. Per the germline V gene, CDR1 is KGHDR and CDR2 is SFDVKD. CDR3 length: 14 amino acids. This CDR3 reads CATSDLKGTGELFF. The CDR3 DNA reads TGTGCCACCAGTGATTTGAAGGGTACCGGGGAGCTGTTTTTT.

This clonotype was seen a few times. This chain joins TRBV2 and TRBJ2-1; possibly TRBD1 or TRBD2 for D (6 bases each). Germline V gives CDR1 SNHLY, CDR2 FYNNEI. The CDR3 spans 18 residues. V lost 3 bases and J 4 bases, leaving 22 bases between the germline ends. The CDR3, as DNA: TGTGCCAGCAGTGAGGGTTGGGGGGCACAGCCCAAATACAATGAGCAGTTCTTC. It translates to CASSEGWGAQPKYNEQFF.

In its sample, this clonotype was seen a few times. The rearrangement uses TRBV4-1 and TRBJ2-7; possible D gene TRBD1, 5 bases. Trimming shortened V by 0 bases and J by 6 bases, and 15 bases separated the two germline ends. CDR1 and CDR2 (germline): MGHRA, YSYEKL. The CDR3 has 15 amino acids. In DNA, the CDR3 is TGCGCCAGCAGCCAAGAGGGGCTATTATCCCCCGAGCAGTACTTC. This gives the protein CASSQEGLLSPEQYF.

The sample holds a few counts of this clonotype. The chain links TRBV3-1 to TRBJ2-1; D might be TRBD1 (5 bases). Trimming stripped 8 bases from V and 0 bases from J, with 11 bases between. The CDR3 spans 14 residues. Germline V gene data show CDR1 as LGHDT and CDR2 as YNNKEL (reference sequence). The CDR3 DNA reads TGTGCCAGCGCCTGGACAACCTCCTACAATGAGCAGTTCTTC. Its translation is CASAWTTSYNEQFF.

The chain employs TRBV7-9 and TRBJ2-5, with 16 bases lining up with TRBD2. This CDR3 comprises 16 residues. CDR1 is SEHNR and CDR2 is FQNEAQ in the germline V gene (reference sequence). V shed 5 bases and J 2 bases; nucleotides not matched to a gene: 2. CDR3 sequence: CASSRGLAGGQETQYF. CDR3 in DNA: TGTGCCAGCAGCAGGGGACTAGCGGGAGGGCAAGAGACCCAGTACTTC.

This clonotype has more than one count but fewer than ten. The chain is built from TRBV14 and TRBJ2-7; 10 nucleotides agree with TRBD2. The CDR3 totals 15 residues. The junction had 5 bases not matched to a gene; V was cut back by 4 bases and J by 2 bases. The germline CDR1 and CDR2 sequences are SGHDN and FVKESK. Here the CDR3 DNA reads TGTGCCAGCAGCCGGACTAGCGGTCTTCCCTACGAGCAGTACTTC. Its protein product is CASSRTSGLPYEQYF. The whole variable domain, filled in from reference TRBV14 and TRBJ2-7, reads EAGVTQFPSHSVIEKGQTVTLRCDPISGHDNLYWYRRVMGKEIKFLLHFVKESKQDESGMPNNRFLAERTGGTYSTLKVQPAELEDSGVYFCASSRTSGLPYEQYFGPGTRLTVT.

This clonotype was found a few times. The V and J genes are TRBV20-1 and TRBJ1-2, with TRBD1 matching over 12 bases. Germline values: CDR1 DFQATT, CDR2 SNEGSKA (reference sequence). The V gene end was trimmed by 0 bases and the J gene end by 8 bases; junction bases not matched to a gene: 7. The CDR3 runs 15 residues. The CDR3 loop is CSAREWGTGGFGYTF. DNA of the CDR3: TGCAGTGCTAGAGAGTGGGGGACAGGGGGCTTCGGCTACACCTTC.

This clonotype was counted a few times. The rearrangement links TRBV4-2 to TRBJ2-1, with 10 bases lining up with TRBD2. Germline V gives CDR1 LGHNA, CDR2 YNFKEQ. This CDR3 spans 16 amino acids. Germline trimming cut 0 bases from V and 9 bases from J; bases unmatched to any gene: 8. DNA for the CDR3: TGTGCCAGCAGCCAAGAAGTAGCGGGAGGATCCGTTGAGCAGTTCTTC. Translation gives CASSQEVAGGSVEQFF.

This clonotype was counted ten times or more. The chain links TRBV5-1 to TRBJ2-1, with 12 bases matching TRBD2. Germline V gene lookup returns CDR1 SGHRS and CDR2 YFSETQ. The CDR3 totals 17 residues. V was clipped by 4 bases and J by 0 bases; unmatched bases: 5. The CDR3 protein is CASSSWTSGASYNEQFF. CDR3 nucleotide sequence: TGCGCCAGCAGCAGTTGGACTAGCGGGGCCTCCTACAATGAGCAGTTCTTC. Supplemented by reference TRBV5-1 and TRBJ2-1, the full variable domain reads KAGVTQTPRYLIKTRGQQVTLSCSPISGHRSVSWYQQTPGQGLQFLFEYFSETQRNKGNFPGRFSGRQFSNSRSEMNVSTLELGDSALYLCASSSWTSGASYNEQFFGPGTRLTVL.

V usage is TRBV24-1 and J usage is TRBJ2-3, with 7 bases that match TRBD2. V was pared by 5 bases and J by 2 bases, with 9 bases of the junction left unmatched. Germline CDR1 and CDR2: KGHDR and SFDVKD. The CDR3 is 16 amino acids. CDR3 bases: TGTGCCACCAGTGTCGGGGGAGGGAGAGACACAGATACGCAGTATTTT. Translation: CATSVGGGRDTDTQYF.

At least ten counts were recorded for this clonotype. The gene calls are TRBV5-5 and TRBJ2-5; tentatively, D is TRBD1 (5 bases). The germline V gene encodes CDR1 SGHKS and CDR2 YYEKEE (reference sequence). The CDR3 totals 15 residues. The V and J ends lost 0 bases and 7 bases respectively, with 16 bases between them. This chain's CDR3 is CASSLAQGYGLTQYF. DNA for the CDR3: TGTGCCAGCAGCTTGGCCCAGGGTTACGGTTTGACCCAGTACTTC.

This clonotype was counted only a few times. This chain links TRBV20-1 with TRBJ2-3; 8 bases align to TRBD2. This CDR3 is built from 13 residues. Germline V lookup: CDR1 DFQATT, CDR2 SNEGSKA (reference sequence). V was clipped by 1 base and J by 3 bases; unmatched bases: 0. The CDR3 loop is CSARASGTDTQYF. Here the CDR3 DNA reads TGCAGTGCTAGAGCTAGCGGGACAGATACGCAGTATTTT.

The chain joins TRBV27 to TRBJ2-7, with D possibly being TRBD1 or TRBD2 (5 bases each). Trimming pared 0 bases from V and 1 base from J, leaving 13 bases between. This CDR3 has 16 amino acids. Germline V gives CDR1 MNHEY, CDR2 SMNVEV (reference sequence). CDR3 region: CASSLSMGDGSYEQYF. DNA of the CDR3: TGTGCCAGCAGTTTATCGATGGGGGACGGTTCCTACGAGCAGTACTTC.

This clonotype was observed at least ten times. This chain joins TRBV27 and TRBJ1-1, with D perhaps matching TRBD1 (5 bases). Germline CDR1 and CDR2: MNHEY and SMNVEV (reference sequence). The CDR3 runs 12 residues. V lost 2 bases, J lost 6 bases, and 7 bases lay in between. CDR3 amino acids: CASSLAGSEAFF. CDR3 bases: TGTGCCAGCAGTTTAGCAGGGTCTGAAGCTTTCTTT.

This clonotype has only a few counts. J is TRBJ2-3 and V is TRBV20-1; 7 bases are shared with TRBD2. The V segment lost 6 bases and the J segment 4 bases; nucleotides outside the gene matches: 13. This CDR3 spans 15 amino acids. The germline CDR1 and CDR2 sequences are DFQATT and SNEGSKA (reference sequence). CDR3 nucleotides: TGCAGTGCCCCCTCGCGGGAGACCCCTGCAGATACGCAGTATTTT. It specifies CSAPSRETPADTQYF.

In this sample, this clonotype turned up a few times. V usage is TRBV18 and J usage is TRBJ2-5; 7 bases are shared with TRBD1. V was pared by 2 bases and J by 4 bases, with 10 bases of the junction left unmatched. The germline gives CDR1 KGHSH, CDR2 LQKENI. This CDR3 contains 16 residues. Here the CDR3 DNA reads TGTGCCAGCTCACCAAACCAAGGCCACAGGGGAGAGACCCAGTACTTC. Amino acids: CASSPNQGHRGETQYF.

V is TRBV12-3 or TRBV12-4 and J is TRBJ1-5; no reliable D call. This CDR3 region has 14 residues. V lost 3 bases and J lost 0, with 6 bases in between. CDR3 sequence: CASSLARSNQPQHF. The CDR3 nucleotides read TGTGCCAGCAGTTTGGCCCGTAGCAATCAGCCCCAGCATTTT.

This clonotype was detected only a few times. CDR3 protein: CASSTGMTDVSRGYNEQFF. CDR3 bases: TGTGCCAGCAGCACAGGGATGACGGACGTATCAAGGGGCTACAATGAGCAGTTCTTC. V gene TRBV11-1 combines with J gene TRBJ2-1; a weak D match, TRBD1 (6 bases). The CDR3 has 19 residues. Germline V gene sequence: CDR1 SGHAT, CDR2 FQDESV (reference sequence). V was cut by 5 bases and J by 3 bases, with 26 bases left in between.

This clonotype was counted a few times. In DNA form, the CDR3 reads TGTGCCAGCCCGGGGGGACAGGGTTACAATGAGCAGTTCTTC. Amino acid sequence: CASPGGQGYNEQFF. The chain couples TRBV2 to TRBJ2-1, with 9 bases that match TRBD1. The length of the CDR3 is 14 residues. Germline lookup yields CDR1 SNHLY and CDR2 FYNNEI. The trim removed 8 bases at V and 4 bases at J, leaving 6 bases unmatched.

V is TRBV29-1 and J is TRBJ2-7; D remains unclear. V was clipped by 7 bases and J by 1 base, with 14 bases between them. Germline loops: CDR1 SQVTM, CDR2 ANQGSEA. The CDR3 is made up of 13 amino acids. CDR3 loop: CSAVTDGSYEQYF. The CDR3 bases are TGCAGCGCAGTAACTGACGGATCCTACGAGCAGTACTTC.

The sample holds a few counts of this clonotype. The genes are TRBV5-1 and TRBJ2-2; the D is unclear. This CDR3 spans 17 amino acids. Trimming removed 0 bases from V and 3 bases from J, with 15 bases in between. Germline lookup yields CDR1 SGHRS and CDR2 YFSETQ. This CDR3 is CASSLAAPQQHTGELFF. The CDR3 nucleotides are TGCGCCAGCAGCTTGGCGGCTCCTCAACAACACACCGGGGAGCTGTTTTTT.